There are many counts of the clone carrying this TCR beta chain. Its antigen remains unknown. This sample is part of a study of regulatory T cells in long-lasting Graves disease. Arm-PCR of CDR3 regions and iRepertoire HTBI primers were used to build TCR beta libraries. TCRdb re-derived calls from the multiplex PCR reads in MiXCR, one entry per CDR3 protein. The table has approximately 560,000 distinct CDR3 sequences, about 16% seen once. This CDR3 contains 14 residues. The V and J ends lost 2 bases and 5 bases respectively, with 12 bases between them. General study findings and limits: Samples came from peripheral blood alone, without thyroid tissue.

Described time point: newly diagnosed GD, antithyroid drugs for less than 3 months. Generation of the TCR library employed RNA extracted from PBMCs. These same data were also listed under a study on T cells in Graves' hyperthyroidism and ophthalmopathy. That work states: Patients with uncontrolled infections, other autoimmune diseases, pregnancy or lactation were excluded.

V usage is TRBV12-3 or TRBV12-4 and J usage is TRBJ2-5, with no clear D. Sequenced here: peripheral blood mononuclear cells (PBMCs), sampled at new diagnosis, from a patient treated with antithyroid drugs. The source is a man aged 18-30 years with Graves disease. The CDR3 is CASSLPSDGETQYF. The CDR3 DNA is TGTGCCAGCAGTTTACCCTCGGATGGGGAGACCCAGTACTTC.